One sample yielded the 27 T cell receptor beta chains listed below, sequenced in a study of CD8+ T cells in alopecia areata. The authors extracted RNA and reverse transcribed it into cDNA as the sequencing template. Method: immunoSEQ multiplex PCR; TCRdb's copy keeps in-frame clones and lacks some. In the table there are more than 200,000 clones, around 67% of which are singletons. Sample: CD4+ T cells sorted from blood, taken at week 0. All receptors derive from a human donor with alopecia areata.

V is TRBV2 and J is TRBJ2-2, with a possible D match to TRBD2 (5 bases). Germline V gene sequence: CDR1 SNHLY, CDR2 FYNNEI. The ends were cut back, 3 bases at V and 2 bases at J, with 10 bases in the middle. The CDR3 is made up of 15 amino acids. The CDR3 bases are TGTGCCAGCAGTGAGAGGAGGTCAAACACCGGGGAGCTGTTTTTT. This encodes CASSERRSNTGELFF.

This chain joins TRBV27 and TRBJ1-3; D is ambiguous. Per the germline V gene, CDR1 is MNHEY and CDR2 is SMNVEV (reference sequence). CDR3 length: 15 residues. V was clipped by 6 bases and J by 0 bases, with 12 bases between them. Written as DNA, the CDR3 is TGTGCCAGCAGCGACGTTTTGCGCTCTGGAAACACCATATATTTT. This sequence encodes CASSDVLRSGNTIYF.

This chain connects TRBV5-1 to TRBJ2-7, with unresolved D. V lost 0 bases and J 0 bases, leaving 10 bases between the germline ends. The V gene's germline CDR1 is SGHRS and CDR2 YFSETQ. This CDR3 has 15 residues. The CDR3 loop reads CASSLDGRSSYEQYF. CDR3 DNA sequence: TGCGCCAGCAGCTTGGACGGGCGATCCTCCTACGAGCAGTACTTC.

The V call is TRBV4-1, the J call TRBJ2-5; D unclear. The CDR3 has 15 residues. CDR1 is MGHRA and CDR2 is YSYEKL in the germline V gene. Trimming shortened V by 2 bases and J by 5 bases, and 15 bases separated the two germline ends. Written as DNA, the CDR3 is TGCGCCAGCAGCCAATATGGCGCCGTAGGGGAGACCCAGTACTTC. This codes for CASSQYGAVGETQYF.

This clone was picked up a small number of times. The chain links TRBV23-1 to TRBJ1-2; tentative D call: TRBD1 (5 bases). TRBV23-1 has ORF status, its function being uncertain. The CDR3 sequence is 16 residues long. V dropped 0 bases and J dropped 3 bases, with 14 bases sitting between them. The CDR3 DNA sequence: TGCGCCAGCAGTCAATCTCAGGGACCCACACACTATGGCTACACCTTC. Translation gives CASSQSQGPTHYGYTF.

The chain joins TRBV5-1 to TRBJ1-1; a possible D gene is TRBD1 (6 bases). V shed 4 bases and J shed 1 base, with 14 bases lying between them. This CDR3 is 15 amino acids long. Per germline, CDR1 SGHRS and CDR2 YFSETQ. The CDR3 region is CASSPWGHENTEAFF. For the CDR3, the DNA is TGCGCCAGCAGCCCGTGGGGACATGAGAACACTGAAGCTTTCTTT.

The V call is TRBV4-1, the J call TRBJ2-3; TRBD1 matches 10 bases. The V gene end was trimmed by 3 bases and the J gene end by 5 bases; junction bases not matched to a gene: 8. The CDR3 spans 16 residues. Germline V lookup: CDR1 MGHRA, CDR2 YSYEKL. The CDR3 nucleotides read TGCGCCAGCAGCCAGGGACCGGGACAGGGGCGAGATACGCAGTATTTT. Protein product: CASSQGPGQGRDTQYF.

The sample holds a few counts of this clone. This chain links TRBV6-1 with TRBJ1-1; 7 nucleotides line up with TRBD1. Germline CDR1 is MNHNS and CDR2 is SASEGT. The CDR3 is 14 residues long. V was clipped by 5 bases and J by 0 bases; unmatched bases: 3. The CDR3 coding sequence is TGTGCCAGCAGTAGGGGACAGCTGAACACTGAAGCTTTCTTT. Protein product: CASSRGQLNTEAFF.

This clone was recorded once. The DNA of the CDR3 is TGCGCCAGCAGCCTAGGGGTTGGGGCAGATACGCAGTATTTT. Residues: CASSLGVGADTQYF. The genes are TRBV5-1 and TRBJ2-3; D might be TRBD1 (5 bases). V was shortened by 4 bases and J by 4 bases, with 13 bases between the two germline ends. The germline V gene has CDR1 SGHRS and CDR2 YFSETQ. The CDR3 is 14 residues long.

In this sample, this clone turned up once. The chain employs TRBV4-2 and TRBJ2-2; D is unresolved. Trimming took 4 bases from V and 0 from J, leaving 9 bases between them. The CDR3 has 15 amino acids. CDR1 LGHNA and CDR2 YNFKEQ come from the germline V gene. The CDR3 sequence: CASSLRSANTGELFF. The DNA for the CDR3 is TGTGCCAGCAGCCTCCGGTCAGCGAACACCGGGGAGCTGTTTTTT.

V usage is TRBV2 and J usage is TRBJ1-2, with D unclear. Germline lookup yields CDR1 SNHLY and CDR2 FYNNEI. V lost 8 bases and J lost 4, with 14 bases in between. CDR3 length: 13 amino acids. CDR3 loop: CASAGRTLYGYTF. In nucleotides, the CDR3 is TGTGCCAGCGCCGGACGGACCCTCTATGGCTACACCTTC.

This chain connects TRBV30 to TRBJ2-1, with D hard to call. This CDR3 contains 15 residues. CDR1 is GTSNPN and CDR2 is SVGIG in the germline V gene (reference sequence). Trimming removed 2 bases at V and 0 bases at J, with 11 bases between. CDR3 DNA sequence: TGTGCCTGGAGTCGTGGCGAGAGCTCCTACAATGAGCAGTTCTTC. It codes for CAWSRGESSYNEQFF.

The gene calls are TRBV6-5 and TRBJ1-2; D ambiguous. The ends were cut back, 0 bases at V and 3 bases at J, with 11 bases in the middle. CDR3 length equals 15 residues. CDR1 MNHEY and CDR2 SVGAGI come from the germline V gene. CDR3 DNA: TGTGCCAGCAGTTACTCGAAAGGGCTTTACTATGGCTACACCTTC. Amino acids: CASSYSKGLYYGYTF.

This chain uses TRBV5-6 with TRBJ1-5, with 7 bases fitting TRBD1. V shed 2 bases, J shed 6 bases, and the junction held 8 bases outside the gene matches. Looked up from germline, CDR1 is SGHDT and CDR2 is YYEEEE. The CDR3 has 15 residues. The DNA for the CDR3 is TGTGCCAGCAGCTTCAGACAGGGCAGGGCTCAGCCCCAGCATTTT. Residues: CASSFRQGRAQPQHF. Full variable domain (missing parts from reference TRBV5-6 and TRBJ1-5): DAGVTQSPTHLIKTRGQQVTLRCSPKSGHDTVSWYQQALGQGPQFIFQYYEEEERQRGNFPDRFSGHQFPNYSSELNVNALLLGDSALYLCASSFRQGRAQPQHFGDGTRLSIL.

V is TRBV4-2 and J is TRBJ1-6; D might be TRBD1 (5 bases). CDR1 and CDR2 (germline): LGHNA, YNFKEQ. The CDR3 is 14 residues long. V was pared by 1 base and J by 8 bases, with 9 bases between. The CDR3 DNA is TGTGCCAGCAGCCAAGGGGGCAGGGATTCACCCCTCCACTTT. Translation: CASSQGGRDSPLHF.

This clone appeared once. This chain connects TRBV9 to TRBJ2-1; 10 nucleotides align to TRBD2. From germline, CDR1 is SGDLS and CDR2 YYNGEE. The CDR3 consists of 14 residues. Germline trimming cut 0 bases from V and 11 bases from J; bases unmatched to any gene: 5. The CDR3 loop is CASSVGLAGVQQFF. The CDR3 DNA is TGTGCCAGCAGCGTAGGGCTAGCGGGGGTCCAGCAGTTCTTC.

This chain uses TRBV18 with TRBJ2-7; D not resolved. The V gene lost 3 bases and the J gene lost 5 bases, with 14 bases spanning the gap. CDR3 length: 14 amino acids. Germline loops: CDR1 KGHSH, CDR2 LQKENI. The chain's CDR3 is CASSPLDFRHEQYF. In nucleotides, the CDR3 is TGTGCCAGCTCACCCCTAGACTTCCGACACGAGCAGTACTTC.

V gene TRBV23-1 combines with J gene TRBJ1-5; D might be TRBD1 (5 bases). TRBV23-1 counts as an open reading frame of uncertain function. The germline V and J ends were trimmed by 0 bases and 7 bases, with 7 bases remaining between them. This CDR3 contains 13 residues. Here the CDR3 reads CASSQSSGQPQHF. For the CDR3, the DNA is TGCGCCAGCAGTCAATCCTCAGGGCAGCCCCAGCATTTT.

The V gene is TRBV5-1, the J gene TRBJ2-5; no reliable D call. The germline CDR1 and CDR2 sequences are SGHRS and YFSETQ. This CDR3 is 14 amino acids long. The V end was cut by 3 bases, the J end by 2 bases, with 11 bases between. The CDR3 spells CASSSLARQETQYF. The CDR3 bases are TGCGCCAGCAGCTCCCTTGCGAGGCAAGAGACCCAGTACTTC.

This clone was picked up a small number of times. The chain joins TRBV10-3 to TRBJ2-2, with D unresolved. CDR1 is ENHRY, CDR2 SYGVKD, per germline. V was trimmed by 1 base and J by 3 bases, leaving 6 bases between them. CDR3 length: 14 residues. CDR3 nucleotide sequence: TGTGCCATCAGTGAGTTTGGGGACACCGGGGAGCTGTTTTTT. Translated: CAISEFGDTGELFF.

The rearrangement links TRBV4-1 to TRBJ2-6; possible D gene TRBD1, 5 bases. The V gene lost 3 bases and the J gene lost 4 bases, with 16 bases spanning the gap. CDR3 length: 17 amino acids. Germline assignment: CDR1 MGHRA and CDR2 YSYEKL. CDR3: CASSQPLGPTGANVLTF. In DNA form, the CDR3 reads TGCGCCAGCAGCCAGCCCCTGGGGCCGACCGGGGCCAACGTCCTGACTTTC.

The CDR3 here is CASSQDWGASGELFF. DNA for the CDR3: TGTGCCAGCAGCCAAGACTGGGGGGCCTCCGGGGAGCTGTTTTTT. The chain has TRBV14 and TRBJ2-2; perhaps D is TRBD1 or TRBD2 (6 bases each). This CDR3 is built from 15 residues. CDR1 and CDR2 from the germline V gene are SGHDN and FVKESK. Between the trimmed V and J ends, which lost 0 bases and 6 bases, there was a span of 11 bases.

With regard to this clone: Germline and junction disagree at one end, which may indicate a read error. The chain recombines TRBV7-3 with TRBJ2-5, with D possibly matching TRBD2 (5 bases). The germline V gene encodes CDR1 SGHTA and CDR2 FQGTGA. CDR3 length equals 15 residues. The CDR3 DNA follows: TGTGCCAGCAGCGTAACGTCCGGGAATAAGGAGACCCAGTACTTC. This sequence encodes CASSVTSGNKETQYF.

This clone appeared a few times. The V call is TRBV9, the J call TRBJ1-6; D gene ambiguous. V was pared by 0 bases and J by 14 bases, with 6 bases between. The CDR3 totals 11 residues. The germline gives CDR1 SGDLS, CDR2 YYNGEE. CDR3 DNA: TGTGCCAGCAGCGTAGGTAGTACCCTCCACTTT. It is translated as CASSVGSTLHF.

This clone was counted a few times. V usage is TRBV2 and J usage is TRBJ2-1; tentatively, D is TRBD2 (6 bases). V was clipped by 5 bases and J by 8 bases, with 16 bases between them. Germline CDR1 and CDR2: SNHLY and FYNNEI. The CDR3 is made up of 14 amino acids. The CDR3 loop reads CASSRDLNLDEQFF. Here the CDR3 DNA reads TGTGCCAGCAGTCGGGACTTGAACCTCGATGAGCAGTTCTTC.

The genes are TRBV4-3 and TRBJ2-3, with D perhaps matching TRBD2 (6 bases). CDR3 size: 18 residues. Germline loops: CDR1 LGHNA, CDR2 YSLEER. Trimming shortened V by 1 base and J by 3 bases, and 20 bases separated the two germline ends. In DNA, the CDR3 is TGCGCCAGCAGCCAAGCCCTGAGCGGGCGGGTCATGACAGATACGCAGTATTTT. Its protein product is CASSQALSGRVMTDTQYF.

The V call is TRBV25-1, the J call TRBJ2-5; unclear D gene. Trimming cost V 2 bases and J 7 bases, with 11 bases left between them. CDR3 length equals 13 residues. The germline V gene has CDR1 MGHDK and CDR2 SYGVNS. The CDR3 loop reads CASSESVVRTQYF. Written as DNA, the CDR3 is TGTGCCAGCAGTGAAAGCGTGGTTCGGACCCAGTACTTC.